The sequence of this T cell receptor (beta chain) was determined in a study of CDR3 diversity in severe acne. Germline V gene lookup returns CDR1 DFQATT and CDR2 SNEGSKA (reference sequence). The CDR3 totals 14 residues. The V end lost 5 bases, the J end lost 1 base, and 14 bases lay between the germline ends. TCRdb re-called the PCR reads through MiXCR, storing one row per CDR3 protein. This table holds around 100,000 distinct CDR3 sequences, 51% found once. Comments on this clonotype: Given a much more abundant clone one base away, this may be a read error.

What was sequenced was blood. This TCR derives from a male donor with acne. The chain joins TRBV20-1 to TRBJ2-5; D is ambiguous. This CDR3 is CSAYRPECQETQYF. The CDR3 DNA is TGCAGTGCTTATAGGCCGGAGTGCCAAGAGACCCAGTACTTC.